A selection of T cell receptor beta chains follows, all from one sample in a study of beta chain features in type 1 diabetes. This table comes from immunoSEQ multiplex PCR, and its TCRdb copy is limited to in-frame clones, with some not included. The table includes 150,000 to 200,000 clones, roughly 60% detected once. The specimen sequenced was naive CD4+ T cells from blood. These receptors came from a man aged 30-40 years with type 1 diabetes. The CDR3 runs from the conserved cysteine through the conserved F or W. A D gene is named only where the DNA matches it firmly. Size is omitted from some rows. Given values are once, few, many or a class for expanded clones.

TRBJ1-6	NA	TRBV20-1	NA	TGCAGTGCGAGGGGGAATTCACCCCTCCACTTT	CSARGNSPLHF
TRBJ2-1	NA	TRBV2	NA	TGTGCCAGCAGTCCCGACAGCAATGAGCAGTTCTTC	CASSPDSNEQFF
TRBJ1-3	NA	TRBV29-1	NA	TGCAGCGTTGGAGGATCTGGAAACACCATATATTTT	CSVGGSGNTIYF
TRBJ2-3	NA	TRBV5-1	NA	TGCGCCAGCAGCTTTTCGGGGCCCACAGATACGCAGTATTTT	CASSFSGPTDTQYF
TRBJ1-2	NA	TRBV4-3	NA	TGCGCCAGCAGCCAAGACCACAGGGCCACCCCCCTCTATGGCTACACCTTC	CASSQDHRATPLYGYTF
TRBJ2-2	few	TRBV29-1	NA	TGCAGCGTAGGGGCAGTTTCGAACACCGGGGAGCTGTTTTTT	CSVGAVSNTGELFF
TRBJ1-1	NA	TRBV14	NA	TGTGCCAGCAGCCAAGAAAGCGGTGACAACACTGAAGCTTTCTTT	CASSQESGDNTEAFF
TRBJ2-7	NA	TRBV15	NA	TGTGCCACCAGCAGAGATCGGGCCTCCTACGAGCAGTACTTC	CATSRDRASYEQYF
TRBJ2-5	NA	TRBV5-6	NA	TGTGCCAGCAGCTTGGTCCCCCAAGAGACCCAGTACTTC	CASSLVPQETQYF
TRBJ1-1	few	TRBV29-1	NA	TGCAGCGTTCTGGGGCAGCCAATTGAGGCTGAAGCTTTCTTT	CSVLGQPIEAEAFF